This passage covers 29 T cell receptor beta chains from one sample sequenced in a study of vaccination and CD4 T cells after COVID-19. No cognate antigen is known for these TCRs. The Oncomine TCR Beta short-read assay sequenced DNA from cultured CD4+ T cells. One entry per CDR3 protein, called by TCRdb with MiXCR from the PCR reads. The data contain around 2,800 distinct CDR3 sequences, 20% to 25% of them singletons. Stated treatment: roughly 10-day PBMC culture with coronavirus spike peptide pools or control peptides (ViraFEST assay). Sequencing used CD4+ T cells from blood, cultured in vitro. The receptors were gathered from a human donor who had recovered from COVID-19.

The V and J genes are TRBV30 and TRBJ1-1; weak D call: TRBD1 (5 bases). Per germline, CDR1 GTSNPN and CDR2 SVGIG (reference sequence). The CDR3 is 13 residues long. V gave up 5 bases and J gave up 1 base, with 11 bases separating them. CDR3 nucleotide sequence: TGTGCCTGGGCGGACATTCCGAACACTGAAGCTTTCTTT. Translated: CAWADIPNTEAFF.

By share of the sample, this clonotype is large. V is TRBV20-1 and J is TRBJ1-5; the match to TRBD1 covers 12 bases. The V and J ends lost 3 bases and 5 bases, in that order; junction bases with no gene match: 2. Germline V gene lookup returns CDR1 DFQATT and CDR2 SNEGSKA (reference sequence). This CDR3 is built from 14 residues. The CDR3 region is CSARGQGADQPQHF. The CDR3 coding sequence is TGCAGTGCTAGGGGACAGGGGGCAGATCAGCCCCAGCATTTT.

This chain links TRBV5-1 with TRBJ1-2; D is unclear. This CDR3 contains 15 residues. Germline V lookup: CDR1 SGHRS, CDR2 YFSETQ. The ends were cut back, 4 bases at V and 4 bases at J, with 17 bases in the middle. DNA of the CDR3: TGCGCCAGCAGCCATGGAAGCTCCCAAAGCTATGGCTACACCTTC. As protein: CASSHGSSQSYGYTF.

This clonotype showed up just a few times. The chain recombines TRBV20-1 with TRBJ1-2; the D is unclear. The V gene lost 2 bases and the J gene lost 7 bases, with 11 bases spanning the gap. Germline V CDR1 and CDR2: DFQATT, SNEGSKA (reference sequence). This CDR3 contains 12 residues. The CDR3 spells CSARNLEAGYTF. CDR3 sequence (DNA): TGCAGTGCTAGAAACCTCGAGGCTGGCTACACCTTC.

This clonotype has just a few counts. The V and J genes are TRBV2 and TRBJ2-1, with a possible D match to TRBD1 (5 bases). This CDR3 comprises 13 residues. V gave up 10 bases and J gave up 3 bases, with 13 bases separating them. Germline V gene lookup returns CDR1 SNHLY and CDR2 FYNNEI. The CDR3 reads CATKGRIYNEQFF. CDR3 sequence (DNA): TGTGCCACCAAGGGGCGGATCTACAATGAGCAGTTCTTC.

In its sample, this clonotype ranks as large (0.1 to 1%). The chain joins TRBV10-3 to TRBJ1-2; D unresolved. The CDR3 is 13 amino acids. Trimming shortened V by 4 bases and J by 0 bases, and 6 bases separated the two germline ends. Per the germline V gene, CDR1 is ENHRY and CDR2 is SYGVKD. The CDR3 loop reads CAISGDTNYGYTF. The CDR3 nucleotides are TGTGCCATCAGTGGGGATACTAACTATGGCTACACCTTC.

The chain links TRBV4-3 to TRBJ1-5; unclear D gene. CDR3 size: 14 residues. CDR1 is LGHNA and CDR2 is YSLEER in the germline V gene. V lost 1 base, J lost 4 bases, and 8 bases lay in between. The CDR3 DNA reads as TGCGCCAGCAGCCAAGGACTGGGGAATCAGCCCCAGCATTTT. Translated, it gives CASSQGLGNQPQHF.

The chain combines TRBV15 with TRBJ2-5, with 7 bases identical to TRBD1. V lost 0 bases to trimming and J lost 2 bases; unmatched junction nucleotides: 3. The V gene's germline CDR1 is LNHNV and CDR2 YYDKDF (reference sequence). The length of the CDR3 is 15 residues. DNA of the CDR3: TGTGCCACCAGCAGAGATTCGGGACAGCAAGAGACCCAGTACTTC. It codes for CATSRDSGQQETQYF.

The chain joins TRBV12-3 or TRBV12-4 to TRBJ2-3; tentatively, D is TRBD1 (6 bases). This CDR3 contains 16 residues. Trimming removed 6 bases at V and 0 bases at J, with 16 bases between. The CDR3 loop reads CASSPRGTLSTDTQYF. The CDR3, as DNA: TGTGCCAGCAGCCCCAGGGGCACCCTAAGCACAGATACGCAGTATTTT.

This clonotype was observed a handful of times. The chain employs TRBV11-1 and TRBJ2-7; D is uncertain. Germline-derived CDR1 and CDR2 are SGHAT and FQDESV (reference sequence). The length of the CDR3 is 16 residues. V lost 5 bases and J lost 0, with 17 bases in between. Here the CDR3 reads CASSPTPRQPSYEQYF. The CDR3 coding sequence is TGTGCCAGCAGCCCTACGCCAAGGCAACCCTCCTACGAGCAGTACTTC. Based on the CDR3 plus reference TRBV11-1 and TRBJ2-7, the full variable domain is EAEVAQSPRYKITEKSQAVAFWCDPISGHATLYWYRQILGQGPELLVQFQDESVVDDSQLPKDRFSAERLKGVDSTLKIQPAELGDSAMYLCASSPTPRQPSYEQYFGPGTRLTVT.

This chain uses TRBV5-1 with TRBJ2-3, with 9 bases that match TRBD1. CDR1 and CDR2 (germline): SGHRS, YFSETQ. Unmatched junction bases numbered 5, after V lost 0 bases and J lost 6 bases. This CDR3 contains 15 residues. CDR3 DNA: TGCGCCAGCAGCTTGGGGGACAGGGCGCGGGATACGCAGTATTTT. Translation: CASSLGDRARDTQYF.

By sample fraction, this clonotype is medium-sized. V is TRBV6-1 and J is TRBJ1-1; D ambiguous. The CDR3 extends over 13 amino acids. Germline V gene lookup returns CDR1 MNHNS and CDR2 SASEGT. V lost 6 bases, J lost 0 bases, and 8 bases lay in between. This chain's CDR3 is CASSSQVNTEAFF. CDR3 bases: TGTGCCAGCAGCTCACAAGTGAACACTGAAGCTTTCTTT.

This clonotype was counted a few times. V usage is TRBV6-1 and J usage is TRBJ2-7, with TRBD1 matching over 7 bases. CDR3 length: 13 amino acids. CDR1 MNHNS and CDR2 SASEGT come from the germline V gene. Trimming at V came to 8 bases and at J to 4 bases, leaving 8 bases not matched to a gene. For the CDR3, the DNA is TGTGCCAGCTCTGGGACAGAAGATTACGAGCAGTACTTC. Its protein is CASSGTEDYEQYF.

V gene TRBV11-2 combines with J gene TRBJ1-1, with D unclear. The CDR3 length is 11 residues. V was cut by 0 bases and J by 10 bases, with 6 bases left in between. Germline CDR1 and CDR2: SGHAT and FQNNGV. The CDR3 sequence: CASSLERGAFF. Written as DNA, the CDR3 is TGTGCCAGCAGCTTAGAGCGCGGAGCTTTCTTT.

Relative to its sample, this clonotype is medium-sized. This chain joins TRBV12-3 or TRBV12-4 and TRBJ2-7, with TRBD1 identical over 10 bases. With V trimmed by 5 bases and J by 3 bases, 7 bases remained unmatched. This CDR3 contains 15 residues. CDR3 DNA: TGTGCCAGCAGTCTTCGGACAGGGGGGAACTACGAGCAGTACTTC. Its protein is CASSLRTGGNYEQYF.

This rearrangement joins TRBV14 to TRBJ2-5, with D maybe TRBD2 (5 bases). This CDR3 has 17 amino acids. V dropped 1 base and J dropped 2 bases, with 17 bases sitting between them. CDR1 SGHDN and CDR2 FVKESK come from the germline V gene. The CDR3 region is CASSQGGRAPRQETQYF. DNA for the CDR3: TGTGCCAGCAGCCAAGGAGGGCGAGCACCTCGTCAAGAGACCCAGTACTTC. The full variable domain, its missing parts supplied by reference TRBV14 and TRBJ2-5, is EAGVTQFPSHSVIEKGQTVTLRCDPISGHDNLYWYRRVMGKEIKFLLHFVKESKQDESGMPNNRFLAERTGGTYSTLKVQPAELEDSGVYFCASSQGGRAPRQETQYFGPGTRLLVL.

Sample share makes this clonotype large. This chain links TRBV30 with TRBJ2-1; unclear D gene. Per germline, CDR1 GTSNPN and CDR2 SVGIG (reference sequence). The length of the CDR3 is 12 residues. Trimming shortened V by 5 bases and J by 5 bases, and 10 bases separated the two germline ends. The CDR3 reads CAWAPGHNEQFF. As DNA, the CDR3 is TGTGCCTGGGCACCGGGCCACAATGAGCAGTTCTTC.

This clonotype qualifies as medium-sized. This chain connects TRBV19 to TRBJ1-5, with D hard to call. The CDR3 runs 14 residues. V lost 4 bases and J 4 bases, leaving 11 bases between the germline ends. Germline V lookup: CDR1 LNHDA, CDR2 SQIVND (reference sequence). CDR3 amino acids: CASSTPAFNQPQHF. In nucleotides, the CDR3 is TGTGCCAGTAGTACCCCGGCCTTTAATCAGCCCCAGCATTTT.

This CDR3 is CASSLAGGPYEQYF. The CDR3 nucleotides are TGTGCCAGCAGCCTTGCGGGGGGGCCTTACGAGCAGTACTTC. The rearrangement uses TRBV7-2 and TRBJ2-7, with 9 bases identical to TRBD2. The CDR3 consists of 14 residues. Germline V lookup: CDR1 SGHTA, CDR2 FQGNSA. The V gene end was trimmed by 5 bases and the J gene end by 4 bases; junction bases not matched to a gene: 6.

This chain connects TRBV30 to TRBJ2-7; 7 positions match TRBD1. V lost 5 bases, J lost 6 bases, and 16 bases stayed unmatched. CDR1 GTSNPN and CDR2 SVGIG come from the germline V gene (reference sequence). The CDR3 runs 15 residues. CDR3 DNA sequence: TGTGCCTGGGGTGCCAAATCGACAGGGTTTGGCGAGCAGTACTTC. Translation gives CAWGAKSTGFGEQYF.

The J gene is TRBJ1-2, the V gene TRBV4-2; unclear D gene. Germline CDR1 and CDR2: LGHNA and YNFKEQ. The length of the CDR3 is 14 residues. Trimming shortened V by 0 bases and J by 4 bases, and 9 bases separated the two germline ends. The CDR3 DNA is TGTGCCAGCAGCCAAGAATCCGCTTTCTATGGCTACACCTTC. Amino acids: CASSQESAFYGYTF.

Judged by abundance, this clonotype is medium-sized (0.01 to 0.1%). The gene calls are TRBV20-1 and TRBJ2-3; no reliable D call. The CDR3 runs to 13 residues. CDR1 is DFQATT and CDR2 is SNEGSKA in the germline V gene (reference sequence). Trimming took 7 bases from V and 2 from J, leaving 13 bases between them. Here the CDR3 reads CSVRPANTDTQYF. Here the CDR3 DNA reads TGCAGTGTTCGTCCGGCAAACACAGATACGCAGTATTTT.

There are a few counts of this clonotype. This chain uses TRBV9 with TRBJ1-2, with D perhaps matching TRBD1 (5 bases). The germline V gene encodes CDR1 SGDLS and CDR2 YYNGEE. The length of the CDR3 is 15 residues. V gave up 0 bases and J gave up 4 bases, with 13 bases separating them. CDR3 nucleotide sequence: TGTGCCAGCAGCGTAGAAGAGGGGCTGGGCTATGGCTACACCTTC. Translating it yields CASSVEEGLGYGYTF.

This clonotype was observed a handful of times. This rearrangement joins TRBV12-3 or TRBV12-4 to TRBJ2-5; 11 bases are shared with TRBD1. Trimming at V came to 6 bases and at J to 5 bases, leaving 5 bases not matched to a gene. The CDR3 is 14 residues long. CDR3 sequence (DNA): TGTGCCAGCAGCTGGGACAGGGGGTGGGAGACCCAGTACTTC. It encodes CASSWDRGWETQYF.

By sample share, this clonotype is medium-sized. The chain is built from TRBV6-1 and TRBJ1-2; 10 bases are shared with TRBD1. Germline CDR1 reads MNHNS; CDR2 reads SASEGT. Trimming cost V 6 bases and J 2 bases; bases outside gene matches: 9. CDR3 size: 16 residues. The CDR3 region has the DNA TGTGCCAGCAGGGACCCCGGGACAGGGGAAAACTATGGCTACACCTTC. Translation gives CASRDPGTGENYGYTF.

The chain carries TRBV20-1 and TRBJ1-5; 8 positions match TRBD1. Germline CDR1 is DFQATT and CDR2 is SNEGSKA (reference sequence). V dropped 6 bases and J dropped 9; count of bases not matched to a gene: 19. CDR3 length: 16 residues. The CDR3 region has the DNA TGCAGTGCCGTGGCTTCCGGGACAGGCCCTGATCGGCCCCAGCATTTT. This translates into CSAVASGTGPDRPQHF.

The rearrangement links TRBV11-1 to TRBJ2-5, with TRBD2 identical over 7 bases. V gave up 11 bases and J gave up 7 bases; unmatched junction bases: 13. Germline CDR1 SGHAT, CDR2 FQDESV (reference sequence). The CDR3 spans 13 residues. CDR3 nucleotides: TGTGCCTCCGTAGCGGGCAGGGTGGGGACCCAGTACTTC. This codes for CASVAGRVGTQYF.

The chain has TRBV9 and TRBJ1-2; D uncertain. The CDR3 contains 14 residues. The V end lost 1 base, the J end lost 3 bases, and 10 bases lay between the germline ends. Germline CDR1 reads SGDLS; CDR2 reads YYNGEE. This chain's CDR3 is CASSVTSGYYGYTF. The CDR3 nucleotides are TGTGCCAGCAGCGTAACTTCCGGCTACTATGGCTACACCTTC.

This chain connects TRBV6-5 to TRBJ1-5, with 7 bases that match TRBD1. CDR1 and CDR2 (germline): MNHEY, SVGAGI. V trimming: 4 bases; J trimming: 4 bases; junction bases outside the gene matches: 7. The CDR3 sequence is 15 residues long. This chain's CDR3 is CASSSQTGRNQPQHF. In nucleotides, the CDR3 is TGTGCCAGCAGTTCTCAGACAGGGAGGAATCAGCCCCAGCATTTT.